This is a list of T cell receptor beta chains from one sample in a study of post-analysis software for immune sequencing data. In TCRdb, the PCR reads were re-called with MiXCR into one record per CDR3 protein. The sample has roughly 800,000 distinct CDR3 sequences, just under 30% seen once; the top ten hold 0.55% to 0.65%. The sequencing input was blood. All receptors come from a girl aged 5-17 years with multiple sclerosis. The CDR3 runs from the conserved cysteine through the conserved F or W. The D gene is left open where the match is weak. Size values are once, few and many counts, or a class for expanded clones, and some rows have none.

- - TRBJ2-5 TRBV6-7 CASSYSEQIQETQYF TGTGCCAGCAGTTACTCGGAACAGATACAAGAGACCCAGTACTTC
- TRBD2 TRBJ2-7 TRBV7-8 CASSSKNPGLAYGYEQYF TGTGCCAGCAGCTCCAAGAATCCGGGACTAGCTTACGGCTACGAGCAGTACTTC
few - TRBJ1-6 TRBV29-1 CSVGHLGEPLHF TGCAGCGTTGGACACCTCGGCGAACCCCTCCACTTT
- TRBD1 TRBJ2-5 TRBV20-1 CSANKPGQGTETQYF TGCAGTGCTAACAAGCCGGGACAGGGGACAGAGACCCAGTACTTC
few - TRBJ1-1 TRBV9 CASRQGYSEAFF TGTGCCAGCAGACAGGGATACTCTGAAGCTTTCTTT
- - TRBJ2-7 TRBV12-3/TRBV12-4 CASRTGTSSYEQYF TGTGCCAGCAGAACCGGGACAAGCTCCTACGAGCAGTACTTC
- TRBD1 TRBJ1-5 TRBV15 CATSRVSGQGDQPQHF TGTGCCACCAGCAGAGTCTCGGGACAGGGGGATCAGCCCCAGCATTTT
few TRBD1 TRBJ1-1 TRBV10-2 CASRDRWTTEAFF TGCGCCAGCAGGGACAGGTGGACCACTGAAGCTTTCTTT
many TRBD2 TRBJ2-7 TRBV7-9 CASSPRRGRAYEQYF TGTGCCAGCAGCCCCAGGCGCGGGAGGGCCTACGAGCAGTACTTC
few TRBD1 TRBJ1-1 TRBV5-1 CASSGGQGGNTEAFF TGCGCCAGCAGCGGCGGACAGGGTGGCAACACTGAAGCTTTCTTT
few TRBD2 TRBJ2-1 TRBV12-3/TRBV12-4 CASSPSGGAYEQFF TGTGCCAGCAGTCCTAGCGGGGGGGCCTATGAGCAGTTCTTC
few - TRBJ2-3 TRBV7-2 CASSSTGWGGTQYF TGTGCCAGCAGCTCGACAGGGTGGGGGGGTACGCAGTATTTT
few TRBD2 TRBJ2-5 TRBV29-1 CSVEAAGGTGETQYF TGCAGCGTTGAAGCCGCGGGGGGGACTGGGGAGACCCAGTACTTC
- - TRBJ2-7 TRBV9 CASSGAWGRYEQYF TGTGCCAGCAGCGGAGCTTGGGGGCGGTACGAGCAGTACTTC
many TRBD1 TRBJ2-3 TRBV20-1 CSASDRGRDTQYF TGCAGTGCTAGCGACAGGGGGCGCGATACGCAGTATTTT
- TRBD1 TRBJ2-1 TRBV6-5 CASRTSLQGAYNEQFF TGTGCCAGCAGGACATCATTACAGGGGGCGTACAATGAGCAGTTCTTC
few TRBD1 TRBJ2-1 TRBV9 CASSVGQGANIEQFF TGTGCCAGCAGCGTAGGTCAGGGGGCTAACATTGAGCAGTTCTTC
many - TRBJ2-7 TRBV20-1 CSASRAYTYEQYF TGCAGTGCTAGTAGGGCCTACACCTACGAGCAGTACTTC